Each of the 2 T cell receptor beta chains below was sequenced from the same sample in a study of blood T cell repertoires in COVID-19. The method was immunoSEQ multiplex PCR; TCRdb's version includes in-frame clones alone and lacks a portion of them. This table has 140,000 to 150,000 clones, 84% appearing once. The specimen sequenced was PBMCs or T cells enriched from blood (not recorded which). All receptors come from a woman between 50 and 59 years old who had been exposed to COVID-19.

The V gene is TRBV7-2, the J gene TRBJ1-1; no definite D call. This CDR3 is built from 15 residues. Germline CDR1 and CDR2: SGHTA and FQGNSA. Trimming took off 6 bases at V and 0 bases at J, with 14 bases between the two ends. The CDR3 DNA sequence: TGTGCCAGCAGTCCAACCCAGGTTTTGAACACTGAAGCTTTCTTT. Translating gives CASSPTQVLNTEAFF.

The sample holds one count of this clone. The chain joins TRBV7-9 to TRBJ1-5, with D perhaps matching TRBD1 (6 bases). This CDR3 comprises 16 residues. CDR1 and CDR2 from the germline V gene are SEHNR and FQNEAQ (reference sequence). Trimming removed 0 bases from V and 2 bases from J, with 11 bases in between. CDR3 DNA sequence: TGTGCCAGCAGCTTAGCAACGCCAGGGGGCAATCAGCCCCAGCATTTT. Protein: CASSLATPGGNQPQHF.